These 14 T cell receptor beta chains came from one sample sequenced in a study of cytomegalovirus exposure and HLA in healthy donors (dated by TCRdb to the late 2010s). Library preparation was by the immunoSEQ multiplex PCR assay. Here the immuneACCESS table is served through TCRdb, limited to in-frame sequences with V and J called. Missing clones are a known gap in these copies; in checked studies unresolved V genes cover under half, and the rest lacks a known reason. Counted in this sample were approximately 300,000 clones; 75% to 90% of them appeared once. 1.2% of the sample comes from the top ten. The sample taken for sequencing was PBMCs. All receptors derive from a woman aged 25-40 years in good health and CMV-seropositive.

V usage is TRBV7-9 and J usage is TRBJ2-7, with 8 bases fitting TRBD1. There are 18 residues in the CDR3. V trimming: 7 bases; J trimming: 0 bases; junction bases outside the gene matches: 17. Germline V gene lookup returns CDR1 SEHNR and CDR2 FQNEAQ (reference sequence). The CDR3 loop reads CASTHTTYRDRSSYEQYF. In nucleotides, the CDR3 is TGTGCCAGCACCCATACCACTTACCGGGACAGGAGCTCCTACGAGCAGTACTTC. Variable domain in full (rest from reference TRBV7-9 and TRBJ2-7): DTGVSQNPRHKITKRGQNVTFRCDPISEHNRLYWYRQTLGQGPEFLTYFQNEAQLEKSRLLSDRFSAERPKGSFSTLEIQRTEQGDSAMYLCASTHTTYRDRSSYEQYFGPGTRLTVT.

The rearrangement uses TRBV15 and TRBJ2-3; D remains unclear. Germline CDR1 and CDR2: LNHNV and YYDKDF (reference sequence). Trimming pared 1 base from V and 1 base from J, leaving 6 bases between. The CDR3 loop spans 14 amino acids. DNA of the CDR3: TGTGCCACCAGCAGAGTCCGAGGCACAGATACGCAGTATTTT. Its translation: CATSRVRGTDTQYF.

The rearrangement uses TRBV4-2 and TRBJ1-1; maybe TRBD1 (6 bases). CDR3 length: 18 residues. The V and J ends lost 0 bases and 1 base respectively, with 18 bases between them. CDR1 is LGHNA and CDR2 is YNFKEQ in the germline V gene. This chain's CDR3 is CASSQDPGVGSRNTEAFF. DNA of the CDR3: TGTGCCAGCAGCCAAGATCCAGGGGTTGGAAGTAGGAACACTGAAGCTTTCTTT.

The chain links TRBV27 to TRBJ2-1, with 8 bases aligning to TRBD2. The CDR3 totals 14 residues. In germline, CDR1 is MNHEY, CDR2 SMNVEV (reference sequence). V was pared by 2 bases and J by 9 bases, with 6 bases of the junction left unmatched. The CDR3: CASSLRSGGSEQFF. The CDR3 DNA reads TGTGCCAGCAGTTTAAGGAGCGGGGGAAGTGAGCAGTTCTTC.

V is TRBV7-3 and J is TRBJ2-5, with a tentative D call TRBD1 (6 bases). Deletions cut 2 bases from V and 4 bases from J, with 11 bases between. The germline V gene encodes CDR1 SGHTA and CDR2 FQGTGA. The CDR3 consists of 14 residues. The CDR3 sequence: CASSLGGRGETQYF. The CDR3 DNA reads TGTGCCAGCAGCTTAGGTGGCAGGGGAGAGACCCAGTACTTC.

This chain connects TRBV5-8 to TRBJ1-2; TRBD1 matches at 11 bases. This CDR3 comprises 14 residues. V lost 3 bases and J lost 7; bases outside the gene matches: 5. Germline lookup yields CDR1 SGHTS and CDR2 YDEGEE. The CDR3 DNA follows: TGTGCCAGCAGCTCCGGGACAGGGGGTCTTGGCTACACCTTC. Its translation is CASSSGTGGLGYTF. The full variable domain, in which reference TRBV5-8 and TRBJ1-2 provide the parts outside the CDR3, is EAGVTQSPTHLIKTRGQQATLRCSPISGHTSVYWYQQALGLGLQFLLWYDEGEERNRGNFPPRFSGRQFPNYSSELNVNALELEDSALYLCASSSGTGGLGYTFGSGTRLTVV.

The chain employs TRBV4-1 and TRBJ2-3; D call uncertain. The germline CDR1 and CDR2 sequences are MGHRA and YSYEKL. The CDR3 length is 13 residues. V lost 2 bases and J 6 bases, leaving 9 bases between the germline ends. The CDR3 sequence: CASSQQDVDTQYF. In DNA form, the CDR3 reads TGCGCCAGCAGCCAACAAGATGTGGATACGCAGTATTTT.

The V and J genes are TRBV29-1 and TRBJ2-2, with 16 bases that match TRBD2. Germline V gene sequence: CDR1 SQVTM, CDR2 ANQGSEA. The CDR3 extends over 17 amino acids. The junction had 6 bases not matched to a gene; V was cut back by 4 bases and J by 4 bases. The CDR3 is CSVGGLAGGPITGELFF. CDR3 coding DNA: TGCAGCGTTGGGGGACTAGCGGGAGGGCCGATCACCGGGGAGCTGTTTTTT.

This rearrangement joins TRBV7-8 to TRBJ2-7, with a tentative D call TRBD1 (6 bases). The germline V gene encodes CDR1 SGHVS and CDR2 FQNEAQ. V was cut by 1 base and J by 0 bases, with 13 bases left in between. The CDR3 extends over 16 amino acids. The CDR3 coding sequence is TGTGCCAGCAGCTTAGTAGGGGGAGTAGGCTCCTACGAGCAGTACTTC. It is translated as CASSLVGGVGSYEQYF.

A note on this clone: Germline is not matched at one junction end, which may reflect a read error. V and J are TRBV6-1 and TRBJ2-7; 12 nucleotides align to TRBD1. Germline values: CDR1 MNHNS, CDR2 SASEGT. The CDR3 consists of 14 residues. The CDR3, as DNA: TGTGCCAGCACCCCCTCGTGGGGGACAGGGGGCAAGGACTTC. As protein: CASTPSWGTGGKDF.

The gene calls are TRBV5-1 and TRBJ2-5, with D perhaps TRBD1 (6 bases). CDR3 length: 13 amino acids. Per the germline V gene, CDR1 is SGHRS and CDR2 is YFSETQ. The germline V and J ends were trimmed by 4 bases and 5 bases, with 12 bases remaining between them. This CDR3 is CASSPGTSETQYF. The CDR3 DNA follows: TGCGCCAGCAGCCCCGGGACAAGCGAGACCCAGTACTTC. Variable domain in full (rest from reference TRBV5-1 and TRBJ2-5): KAGVTQTPRYLIKTRGQQVTLSCSPISGHRSVSWYQQTPGQGLQFLFEYFSETQRNKGNFPGRFSGRQFSNSRSEMNVSTLELGDSALYLCASSPGTSETQYFGPGTRLLVL.

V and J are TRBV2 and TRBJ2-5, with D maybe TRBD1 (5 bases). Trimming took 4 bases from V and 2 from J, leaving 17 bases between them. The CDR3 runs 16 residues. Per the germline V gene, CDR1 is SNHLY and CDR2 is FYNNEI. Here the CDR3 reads CASSAQGRAVQETQYF. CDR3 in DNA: TGTGCCAGCAGTGCTCAGGGTCGGGCCGTTCAAGAGACCCAGTACTTC. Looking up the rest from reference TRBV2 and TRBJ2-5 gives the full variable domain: EPEVTQTPSHQVTQMGQEVILRCVPISNHLYFYWYRQILGQKVEFLVSFYNNEISEKSEIFDDQFSVERPDGSNFTLKIRSTKLEDSAMYFCASSAQGRAVQETQYFGPGTRLLVL.

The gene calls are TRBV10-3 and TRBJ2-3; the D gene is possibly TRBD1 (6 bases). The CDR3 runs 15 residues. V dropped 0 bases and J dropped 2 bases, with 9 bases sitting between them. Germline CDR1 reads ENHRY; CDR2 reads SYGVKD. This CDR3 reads CAISESQGITDTQYF. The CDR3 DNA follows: TGTGCCATCAGTGAGTCGCAGGGGATCACAGATACGCAGTATTTT.

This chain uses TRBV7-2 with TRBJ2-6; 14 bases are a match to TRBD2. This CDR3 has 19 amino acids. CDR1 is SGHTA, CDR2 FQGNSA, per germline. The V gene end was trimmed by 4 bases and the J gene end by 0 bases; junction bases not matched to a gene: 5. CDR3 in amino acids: CASSSLGLAGVSGANVLTF. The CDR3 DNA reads TGTGCCAGCAGCTCCCTGGGACTAGCGGGAGTCTCTGGGGCCAACGTCCTGACTTTC.